This TCR beta chain comes out of a study of cytomegalovirus exposure and HLA in healthy donors. Study results and caveats: Later work showed greater clonal expansion in HLA-associated TCR beta chains than in equally common others. Cytomegalovirus-associated TCR beta chains were listed, numbering under 200.

Turning to this clone: Its antigen is currently unknown.

Trimming pared 6 bases from V and 3 bases from J, leaving 5 bases between. The CDR3 contains 12 residues. The germline CDR1 and CDR2 sequences are ENHRY and SYGVKD. PCR employed 60 Vbeta and 13 Jbeta primers. The protocol was immunoSEQ multiplex PCR, while the TCRdb copy is restricted to in-frame clones and leaves out a portion. The table has about 180,000 clones, around 80% seen once. Sequenced material: PBMCs. This TCR was sampled from a man between 40 and 49 years old in good health and CMV-seronegative. The chain couples TRBV10-3 to TRBJ2-2; no reliable D call. CDR3 bases: TGTGCCATCAGCGTTCACACCGGGGAGCTGTTTTTT. Amino acid sequence: CAISVHTGELFF.